These 22 T cell receptor beta chains share one sample of origin, sequenced in a study of blood T cell repertoires in COVID-19. Sequencing used immunoSEQ multiplex PCR; TCRdb keeps in-frame clones, though not all of them. Of 75,000 to 80,000 clones in the sample, around 90% were seen once. Sequenced material: peripheral blood. These receptors were obtained from a human donor in a cohort sampled during active COVID-19.

This chain connects TRBV6-4 to TRBJ1-5; D is perhaps TRBD1 (6 bases). Germline assignment: CDR1 MRHNA and CDR2 SNTAGT. V was clipped by 4 bases and J by 7 bases, with 17 bases between them. The CDR3 sequence is 15 residues long. As DNA, the CDR3 is TGTGCCAGCAGTGCCTTTGGGGGGGCAGGGCAGCCCCAGCATTTT. Translating gives CASSAFGGAGQPQHF.

This sequence joins TRBV4-3 and TRBJ2-7; possibly TRBD2 for D (5 bases). Trimming removed 0 bases at V and 3 bases at J, with 12 bases between. Looked up from germline, CDR1 is LGHNA and CDR2 is YSLEER. The CDR3 extends over 15 amino acids. The CDR3 reads CASSQERESIYEQYF. CDR3 nucleotides: TGCGCCAGCAGCCAAGAGAGGGAATCAATCTACGAGCAGTACTTC.

This clone was recorded only once. The chain links TRBV6-1 to TRBJ1-5; 9 bases map to TRBD1. V shed 3 bases, J shed 7 bases, and the junction held 4 bases outside the gene matches. The germline V gene has CDR1 MNHNS and CDR2 SASEGT. This CDR3 is 14 amino acids long. DNA of the CDR3: TGTGCCAGCAGTGAGGGACAGGGTCAACAGCCCCAGCATTTT. Its protein is CASSEGQGQQPQHF.

This clone was observed a single time. CDR3 protein: CASSVTGSYEQYF. CDR3 coding DNA: TGCGCCAGCAGCGTGACAGGGTCCTACGAGCAGTACTTC. The J gene is TRBJ2-7, the V gene TRBV5-1; 7 positions agree with TRBD1. This CDR3 is 13 amino acids long. Germline lookup yields CDR1 SGHRS and CDR2 YFSETQ. V shed 4 bases and J 1 base; nucleotides not matched to a gene: 2. Full variable domain (missing parts from reference TRBV5-1 and TRBJ2-7): KAGVTQTPRYLIKTRGQQVTLSCSPISGHRSVSWYQQTPGQGLQFLFEYFSETQRNKGNFPGRFSGRQFSNSRSEMNVSTLELGDSALYLCASSVTGSYEQYFGPGTRLTVT.

This clone has just a few counts. The chain combines TRBV4-1 with TRBJ1-6; D is unresolved. The length of the CDR3 is 13 residues. V was pared by 2 bases and J by 9 bases, with 8 bases between. Germline V CDR1 and CDR2: MGHRA, YSYEKL. The CDR3 DNA is TGCGCCAGCAGCCAAAACACGGGTTCACCCCTCCACTTT. It yields the protein CASSQNTGSPLHF.

This chain uses TRBV18 with TRBJ1-2, with a weak D call TRBD1 (5 bases). Deletions cut 9 bases from V and 3 bases from J, with 17 bases between. The CDR3 contains 14 residues. Per the germline V gene, CDR1 is KGHSH and CDR2 is LQKENI. The CDR3 sequence: CASRSPGDYYGYTF. The CDR3 DNA sequence: TGTGCCAGTCGATCTCCGGGGGATTACTATGGCTACACCTTC.

This sequence joins TRBV7-8 and TRBJ1-1; a possible D gene is TRBD1 (6 bases). Germline V gene sequence: CDR1 SGHVS, CDR2 FQNEAQ. The CDR3 sequence is 13 residues long. V lost 6 bases and J lost 6, with 14 bases in between. In DNA form, the CDR3 reads TGTGCCAGCAGGCAACAGGGAACCGCTGAAGCTTTCTTT. Protein product: CASRQQGTAEAFF. The full variable domain, its missing parts supplied by reference TRBV7-8 and TRBJ1-1, is GAGVSQSPRYKVAKRGQDVALRCDPISGHVSLFWYQQALGQGPEFLTYFQNEAQLDKSGLPSDRFFAERPEGSVSTLKIQRTQQEDSAVYLCASRQQGTAEAFFGQGTRLTVV.

The V call is TRBV5-6, the J call TRBJ1-1; tentatively, D is TRBD1 (5 bases). The CDR3 spans 13 residues. Trimming left V 2 bases short and J 3 bases short, with 8 bases between. CDR1 is SGHDT, CDR2 YYEEEE, per germline. CDR3 sequence reads: CASSFDSDTEAFF. The CDR3 DNA follows: TGTGCCAGCAGCTTCGACAGCGACACTGAAGCTTTCTTT.

The chain is built from TRBV19 and TRBJ1-4; 12 nucleotides match TRBD1. Germline CDR1 and CDR2: LNHDA and SQIVND (reference sequence). J was trimmed by 8 bases and V by 3 bases; bases with no gene match: 10. This CDR3 is 17 amino acids long. Written as DNA, the CDR3 is TGTGCCAGTAGTATGGGACAGGGGGCGCAGGGAGGGGAAAAACTGTTTTTT. Translation gives CASSMGQGAQGGEKLFF.

Concerning this clone: At the DNA level, this CDR3 is encoded by other sequences in the same sample as well. The chain couples TRBV5-1 to TRBJ1-1; weak D call: TRBD1 (6 bases). V lost 2 bases and J 0 bases, leaving 8 bases between the germline ends. This CDR3 region has 14 residues. CDR1 SGHRS and CDR2 YFSETQ come from the germline V gene. The DNA for the CDR3 is TGCGCCAGCAGCTTCCGGACAGTGAACACTGAAGCTTTCTTT. Its translation is CASSFRTVNTEAFF.

The chain combines TRBV25-1 with TRBJ1-1, with TRBD1 matching over 9 bases. Germline CDR1 is MGHDK and CDR2 is SYGVNS. This CDR3 contains 13 residues. The V gene end was trimmed by 9 bases and the J gene end by 5 bases; junction bases not matched to a gene: 7. The CDR3 here is CASGGQGGTEAFF. The DNA for the CDR3 is TGTGCCAGTGGGGGACAGGGAGGTACTGAAGCTTTCTTT. The complete variable domain, with remaining parts taken from reference TRBV25-1 and TRBJ1-1, reads EADIYQTPRYLVIGTGKKITLECSQTMGHDKMYWYQQDPGMELHLIHYSYGVNSTEKGDLSSESTVSRIRTEHFPLTLESARPSHTSQYLCASGGQGGTEAFFGQGTRLTVV.

CDR3 in amino acids: CASSMRSSGANVLTF. Written as DNA, the CDR3 is TGTGCCAGTAGTATGCGGAGCTCTGGGGCCAACGTCCTGACTTTC. The rearrangement joins TRBV19 to TRBJ2-6; D not resolved. Germline V gene sequence: CDR1 LNHDA, CDR2 SQIVND (reference sequence). The CDR3 spans 15 residues. V was cut by 3 bases and J by 0 bases, with 6 bases left in between.

This rearrangement joins TRBV27 to TRBJ2-7, with TRBD1 identical over 7 bases. The V gene end was trimmed by 5 bases and the J gene end by 5 bases; junction bases not matched to a gene: 6. Germline CDR1 and CDR2: MNHEY and SMNVEV (reference sequence). This CDR3 is 13 amino acids long. The CDR3 sequence: CASSPRQGNEQYF. CDR3 DNA: TGTGCCAGCAGTCCCCGACAGGGAAACGAGCAGTACTTC.

The chain combines TRBV12-5 with TRBJ2-6, with 7 nucleotides matching TRBD1. In germline, CDR1 is LGHNT, CDR2 FRNRAP. V was clipped by 2 bases and J by 3 bases; unmatched bases: 10. CDR3 length equals 18 residues. The CDR3 sequence is CASGLHRDRPFGANVLTF. The DNA for the CDR3 is TGTGCTAGTGGTTTGCACCGGGACAGACCCTTTGGGGCCAACGTCCTGACTTTC.

The rearrangement links TRBV30 to TRBJ2-1, with no clear D. Germline CDR1 GTSNPN, CDR2 SVGIG (reference sequence). Deletions cut 2 bases from V and 1 base from J, with 9 bases between. CDR3 length: 14 residues. DNA for the CDR3: TGTGCCTGGAGTTTGACGGGTTCCTACAATGAGCAGTTCTTC. It translates to CAWSLTGSYNEQFF.

This clone was seen just once. This chain uses TRBV7-2 with TRBJ2-1, with TRBD2 matching over 13 bases. The trim removed 6 bases at V and 0 bases at J, leaving 11 bases unmatched. CDR3 length: 19 residues. Germline V gene data show CDR1 as SGHTA and CDR2 as FQGNSA. The CDR3, as DNA: TGTGCCAGCAGTTCGAGGACTAGCGGGGGCCGTAGCTCCTACAATGAGCAGTTCTTC. Translation gives CASSSRTSGGRSSYNEQFF.

The CDR3 nucleotides are TGTGCCAGCTCACCCGTCGGCGGGAGCTCCTACGAGCAGTACTTC. Translated, it gives CASSPVGGSSYEQYF. This chain joins TRBV18 and TRBJ2-7; 7 bases line up with TRBD2. There are 15 residues in the CDR3. Trimming cost V 3 bases and J 0 bases; bases outside gene matches: 5. In germline, CDR1 is KGHSH, CDR2 LQKENI.

The chain joins TRBV9 to TRBJ2-7; TRBD1 agrees at 9 bases. CDR1 SGDLS and CDR2 YYNGEE come from the germline V gene. After removal of 4 bases from V and 2 bases from J, the junction contained 7 bases not matched to a gene. The CDR3 is 15 amino acids. Here the CDR3 reads CASSPTGTGTYEQYF. In DNA form, the CDR3 reads TGTGCCAGCAGCCCAACCGGGACAGGGACCTACGAGCAGTACTTC.

V usage is TRBV7-9 and J usage is TRBJ2-5; 7 bases line up with TRBD2. The CDR3 contains 16 residues. Trimming removed 3 bases from V and 0 bases from J; junction bases left unmatched: 7. Germline V lookup: CDR1 SEHNR, CDR2 FQNEAQ (reference sequence). CDR3 bases: TGTGCCAGCAGCTTGGGGGGGAGCGGAGACCAAGAGACCCAGTACTTC. Its protein is CASSLGGSGDQETQYF.

This clone has just a few counts. The chain uses TRBV11-3 and TRBJ2-2; unclear D gene. CDR3 size: 14 residues. V was clipped by 2 bases and J by 2 bases, with 6 bases between them. Germline V gene data show CDR1 as SGHNT and CDR2 as YENEEA. The CDR3 loop is CASSLSDNTGELFF. CDR3 DNA sequence: TGTGCCAGCAGCTTATCAGATAACACCGGGGAGCTGTTTTTT. Supplemented by reference TRBV11-3 and TRBJ2-2, the full variable domain reads EAGVVQSPRYKIIEKKQPVAFWCNPISGHNTLYWYLQNLGQGPELLIRYENEEAVDDSQLPKDRFSAERLKGVDSTLKIQPAELGDSAVYLCASSLSDNTGELFFGEGSRLTVL.

The rearrangement links TRBV5-8 to TRBJ1-3; weak D call: TRBD1 (5 bases). The CDR3 sequence is 14 residues long. Per germline, CDR1 SGHTS and CDR2 YDEGEE. V was cut by 0 bases and J by 2 bases, with 6 bases left in between. CDR3 in amino acids: CASSLAGTGNTIYF. In DNA, the CDR3 is TGTGCCAGCAGCTTGGCAGGGACTGGAAACACCATATATTTT.

The genes are TRBV7-6 and TRBJ2-7; D is ambiguous. Trimming cost V 2 bases and J 0 bases, with 8 bases left between them. This CDR3 has 14 residues. Germline CDR1 SGHVS, CDR2 FNYEAQ. In DNA form, the CDR3 reads TGTGCCAGCAGCTTAAACAGCCCCTCCTACGAGCAGTACTTC. Translation gives CASSLNSPSYEQYF.